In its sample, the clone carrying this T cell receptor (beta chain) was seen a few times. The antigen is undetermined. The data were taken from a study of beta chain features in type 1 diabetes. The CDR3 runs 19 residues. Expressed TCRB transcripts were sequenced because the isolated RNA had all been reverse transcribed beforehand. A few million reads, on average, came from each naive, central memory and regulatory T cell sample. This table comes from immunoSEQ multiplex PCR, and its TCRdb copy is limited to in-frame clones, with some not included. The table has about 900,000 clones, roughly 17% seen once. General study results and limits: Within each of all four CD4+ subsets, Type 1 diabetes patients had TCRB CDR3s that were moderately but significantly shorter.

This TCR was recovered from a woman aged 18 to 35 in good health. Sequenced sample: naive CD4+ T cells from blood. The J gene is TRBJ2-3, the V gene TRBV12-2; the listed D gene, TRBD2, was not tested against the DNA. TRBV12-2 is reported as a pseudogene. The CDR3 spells CASRPPFFDGRAGTDTQYF. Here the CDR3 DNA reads TGTGCAAGTCGCCCGCCCTTTTTTGACGGGAGGGCCGGCACAGATACGCAGTATTTT.